These T cell receptor beta chains were read from a single sample in a study of T cell changes during pregnancy in multiple sclerosis. Assay: immunoSEQ multiplex PCR; the TCRdb copy retains only in-frame clones and omits some. The repertoire includes roughly 40,000 clones, around 94% of them detected once, and under 2% sits in the top ten. The sample in question was peripheral blood, obtained in the third trimester of pregnancy. The source is a female donor with multiple sclerosis, enrolled in a pregnancy study. Both conserved end residues are part of each CDR3. Fields, in order: J gene, clone size, D gene, V gene, CDR3 DNA, CDR3 protein. The D gene is left open where the match is weak. Clone size is shown for a subset of rows, as once, few, many or a class of expanded clone.

TRBJ2-7 | - | TRBD1 | TRBV19 | TGTGCCAGTAGTAGGACACCGGAACAGGGGCCAGCTTACGAGCAGTACTTC | CASSRTPEQGPAYEQYF
TRBJ2-3 | - | - | TRBV7-3 | TGTGCCAGCAGCTTATTACGGGCAGGGAAGCCGTGGGACACAGATACGCAGTATTTT | CASSLLRAGKPWDTDTQYF
TRBJ2-3 | once | TRBD2 | TRBV7-3 | TGTGCCAGCAGCTTAGGGTTGGGTATCACTAGCGGGGGGACAGATACGCAGTATTTT | CASSLGLGITSGGTDTQYF
TRBJ2-7 | - | TRBD2 | TRBV27 | TGTGCCAGCAGCTCGGGACTAGCTTCCTACGAGCAGTACTTC | CASSSGLASYEQYF
TRBJ2-7 | - | TRBD2 | TRBV28 | TGTGCCAGCAGTTTTGGGGGGGAGCCATACGAGCAGTACTTC | CASSFGGEPYEQYF
TRBJ2-2 | - | TRBD2 | TRBV7-2 | TGTGCCAGCAGCTTAGGACTAGCGGGAGGGCCCTCCGGGGAGCTGTTTTTT | CASSLGLAGGPSGELFF
TRBJ2-7 | - | TRBD1 | TRBV4-3 | TGCGCCAGCAGCCAAGATCTTACAACAGGGGACTACGAGCAGTACTTC | CASSQDLTTGDYEQYF
TRBJ2-2 | - | - | TRBV9 | TGTGCCAGCAGCCCAACTAGCACCGGGGAGCTGTTTTTT | CASSPTSTGELFF
TRBJ2-7 | - | TRBD1 | TRBV5-1 | TGCGCCAGCAGCGCCGGGACAGGGGGCCTCGTCGAGCAGTACTTC | CASSAGTGGLVEQYF
TRBJ2-1 | - | - | TRBV9 | TGTGCCAGCAGCACATTACTAGCTGCTCCGTTCTTC | CASSTLLAAPFF
TRBJ2-7 | - | - | TRBV29-1 | TGCAGCGTTGGGGACAACGTCTACGAGCAGTACTTC | CSVGDNVYEQYF
TRBJ2-3 | once | - | TRBV11-2 | TGTGCCAGCAGCCCAGGTGTGCGGACTAGCACAGATACGCAGTATTTT | CASSPGVRTSTDTQYF
TRBJ1-4 | - | - | TRBV7-9 | TGTGCCAGCACCCAAGGGAGGGAGGGACCTAATGAAAAACTGTTTTTT | CASTQGREGPNEKLFF
TRBJ1-1 | - | TRBD1 | TRBV29-1 | TGCAGCGTTGGCCGGACAGGGAAGAACACTGAAGCTTTCTTT | CSVGRTGKNTEAFF
TRBJ2-6 | - | TRBD2 | TRBV6-4 | TGTGCCAGCAGTGCGGGGGGGAGCTCTGGGGCCAACGTCCTGACTTTC | CASSAGGSSGANVLTF